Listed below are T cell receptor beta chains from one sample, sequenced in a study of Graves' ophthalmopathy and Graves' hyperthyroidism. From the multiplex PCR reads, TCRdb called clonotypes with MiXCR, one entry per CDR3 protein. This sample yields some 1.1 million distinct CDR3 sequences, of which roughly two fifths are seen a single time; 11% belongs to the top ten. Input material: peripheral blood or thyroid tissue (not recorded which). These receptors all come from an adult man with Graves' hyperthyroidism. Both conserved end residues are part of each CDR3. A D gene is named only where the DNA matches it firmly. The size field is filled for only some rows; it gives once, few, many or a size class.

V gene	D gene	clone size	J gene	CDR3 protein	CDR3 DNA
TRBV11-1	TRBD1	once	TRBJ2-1	CASRPTGRGEQFF	TGTGCCAGCAGGCCGACAGGGAGAGGTGAGCAGTTCTTC
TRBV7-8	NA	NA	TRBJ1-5	CASSQLGLVAGPQHF	TGTGCCAGCAGCCAGCTGGGTCTTGTTGCCGGGCCCCAGCATTTT
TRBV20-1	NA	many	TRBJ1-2	CSALPRGNYGYTF	TGCAGTGCTCTTCCTAGGGGCAACTATGGCTACACCTTC
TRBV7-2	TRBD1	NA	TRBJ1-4	CASSSPDRAVNEKLFF	TGTGCCAGCAGCTCCCCAGACAGGGCCGTTAATGAAAAACTGTTTTTT
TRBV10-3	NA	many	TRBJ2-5	CAISEIGSSASGRETQYF	NA
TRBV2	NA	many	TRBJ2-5	CAVRAEETQYF	TGTGCCGTGAGGGCAGAAGAGACCCAGTACTTC
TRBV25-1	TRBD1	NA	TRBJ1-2	CASSEYAGGALDGYTF	TGTGCCAGCAGTGAATACGCAGGGGGCGCTTTGGATGGCTACACCTTC
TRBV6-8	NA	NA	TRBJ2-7	CASSTNMPINEEYF	TGTGCCAGCAGTACCAATATGCCCATCAACGAGGAGTACTTC
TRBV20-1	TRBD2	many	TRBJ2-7	CSAEDGGYRPYEQYF	TGCAGTGCCGAGGACGGGGGGTATCGCCCCTACGAGCAGTACTTC
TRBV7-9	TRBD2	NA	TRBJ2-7	CASSSPREGGYEQYF	TGTGCCAGCAGCAGTCCGCGGGAGGGCGGGTACGAGCAGTACTTC
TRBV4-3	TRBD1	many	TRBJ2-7	CASSQDRQGAREQYF	TGCGCCAGCAGCCAAGATCGGCAGGGGGCTCGGGAGCAGTACTTC
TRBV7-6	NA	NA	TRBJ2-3	CASTQDTQYF	TGTGCCAGCACCCAAGATACGCAGTATTTT
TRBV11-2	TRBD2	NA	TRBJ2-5	CASSPPSGGVGETQYF	TGTGCCAGCAGCCCTCCTAGCGGGGGGGTCGGAGAGACCCAGTACTTC
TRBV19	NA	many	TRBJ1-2	CASSIGFRGYTF	TGTGCCAGTAGTATCGGTTTTCGTGGCTACACCTTC
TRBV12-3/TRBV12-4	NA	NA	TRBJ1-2	CASTTGYSF	TGTGCCAGCACCACGGGATACTCCTTC
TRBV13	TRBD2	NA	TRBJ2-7	CGRLRRAGDYEQYF	TGTGGCAGGCTCCGGCGAGCGGGAGATTACGAGCAGTACTTC
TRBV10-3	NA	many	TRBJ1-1	CAIRGRDGSTEAFF	TGTGCCATCCGGGGCAGGGATGGGAGCACTGAAGCTTTCTTT
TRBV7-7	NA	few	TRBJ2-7	CASSPDRTSSEQYF	TGTGCTAGCAGCCCAGACAGGACCTCCTCCGAGCAGTACTTC
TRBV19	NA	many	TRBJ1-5	CASSIQVAVNQPQHF	TGTGCCAGTAGTATTCAGGTGGCAGTCAATCAGCCCCAGCATTTT
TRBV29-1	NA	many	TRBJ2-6	CSVEERGPGANVLTF	TGCAGCGTTGAAGAAAGGGGTCCTGGGGCCAACGTCCTGACTTTC
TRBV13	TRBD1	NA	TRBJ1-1	CASTRTGETEAFF	TGTGCCAGCACAAGGACAGGGGAGACTGAAGCTTTCTTT
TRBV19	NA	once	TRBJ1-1	CATRPDTGRPEAFF	TGTGCCACCCGTCCGGATACAGGGAGGCCTGAAGCTTTCTTT
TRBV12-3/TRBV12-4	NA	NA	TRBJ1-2	CASRRWGSRGYTF	TGTGCCAGCAGAAGGTGGGGCAGCCGGGGCTACACCTTC
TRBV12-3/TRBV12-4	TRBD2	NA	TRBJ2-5	CASRAGVGVKYF	TGTGCCAGCAGAGCGGGAGTAGGAGTGAAGTACTTC
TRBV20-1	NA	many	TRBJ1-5	CSAIQGIQPQHF	TGCAGTGCTATCCAGGGAATTCAGCCCCAGCATTTT
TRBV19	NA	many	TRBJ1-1	CASSIGTGSLNTEAFF	TGTGCCAGTAGTATCGGTACAGGCTCCCTGAACACTGAAGCTTTCTTT
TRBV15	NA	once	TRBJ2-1	CATSRNNEQFF	TGTGCCACCAGCAGGAACAATGAGCAGTTCTTC
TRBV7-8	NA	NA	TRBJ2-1	CASSSSRLAGAGGEQFF	TGTGCCAGCAGCTCCAGTCGGCTAGCAGGGGCTGGCGGTGAGCAGTTCTTC
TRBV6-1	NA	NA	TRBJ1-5	CASTGAWGGNQPQHF	TGTGCCAGCACCGGGGCTTGGGGGGGCAATCAGCCCCAGCATTTT
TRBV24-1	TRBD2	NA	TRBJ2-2	CATSDQRESGELFF	TGTGCCACCAGTGATCAGCGGGAGTCCGGGGAGCTGTTTTTT
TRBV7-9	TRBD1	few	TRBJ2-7	CASRIQGVSYEQYF	TGTGCCAGCAGAATACAGGGGGTCTCCTACGAGCAGTACTTC
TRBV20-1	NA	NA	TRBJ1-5	CSARVFGSNQPQHF	TGCAGTGCTAGGGTCTTCGGGTCCAATCAGCCCCAGCATTTT
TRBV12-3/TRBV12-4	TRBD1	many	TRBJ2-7	CASSRDRGDSYEQYF	TGTGCCAGCAGTCGGGACAGGGGGGATTCGTACGAGCAGTACTTC
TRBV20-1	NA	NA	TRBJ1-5	CSARMSTPRAQHF	TGCAGTGCTAGAATGTCGACCCCTCGCGCCCAGCATTTT
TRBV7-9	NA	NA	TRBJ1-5	CASSSAGENQPQHF	TGTGCCAGCAGCTCTGCAGGGGAGAATCAGCCCCAGCATTTT
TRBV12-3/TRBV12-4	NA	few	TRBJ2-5	CASRDPDQPGETQYF	TGTGCCAGCAGGGATCCCGACCAACCTGGGGAGACCCAGTACTTC
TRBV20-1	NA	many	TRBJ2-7	CSAQGSRDYEQYF	TGCAGTGCCCAGGGTTCGAGGGACTACGAGCAGTACTTC
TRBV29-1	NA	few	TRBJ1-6	CSVAAGVRARNYNSPLHF	TGCAGCGTCGCCGCCGGGGTCAGGGCTCGGAACTATAATTCACCCCTCCACTTT
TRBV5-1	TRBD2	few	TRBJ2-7	CASSPGASGRGYEQYF	TGCGCCAGCAGCCCAGGGGCTAGCGGGCGAGGGTACGAGCAGTACTTC
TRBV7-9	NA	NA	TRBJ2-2	CASSAESMLFF	TGTGCCAGCAGCGCCGAAAGTATGCTGTTTTTT
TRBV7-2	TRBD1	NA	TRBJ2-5	CASSLVDKGGRDQETQYF	TGTGCCAGCAGCTTAGTAGATAAAGGGGGCCGAGACCAAGAGACCCAGTACTTC
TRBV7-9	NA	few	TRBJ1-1	CASSLPTQGTNTEAFF	TGTGCCAGCAGCTTACCCACACAGGGAACGAACACTGAAGCTTTCTTT
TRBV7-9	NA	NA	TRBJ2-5	CASSPDLGSWETQYF	TGTGCCAGCAGCCCCGATTTAGGCTCCTGGGAGACCCAGTACTTC
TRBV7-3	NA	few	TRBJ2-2	CASSRGRPGNTGELFF	TGTGCCAGCAGCCGAGGCAGACCCGGTAACACCGGGGAGCTGTTTTTT
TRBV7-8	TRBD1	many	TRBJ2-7	CATGQGGSSYEQYF	TGTGCCACCGGACAGGGGGGAAGCTCCTACGAGCAGTACTTC
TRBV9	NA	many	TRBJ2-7	CASSVGETALLYEQYF	TGTGCCAGCAGCGTAGGAGAGACAGCCCTCCTCTACGAGCAGTACTTC
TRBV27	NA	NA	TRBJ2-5	CASGDSAETQYF	TGTGCCAGCGGGGACTCGGCGGAGACCCAGTACTTC
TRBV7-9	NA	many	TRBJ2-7	CASSLVSRDPYEQYF	TGTGCCAGCAGCTTAGTTTCCAGGGATCCCTACGAGCAGTACTTC
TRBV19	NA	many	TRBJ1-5	CASSMKGRTDQPQHF	TGTGCCAGTAGTATGAAAGGGAGAACGGATCAGCCCCAGCATTTT
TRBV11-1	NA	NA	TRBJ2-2	CASSLRVQAVTGELFF	TGTGCCAGCAGCTTACGCGTTCAGGCTGTCACCGGGGAGCTGTTTTTT